What follows is one T cell receptor (beta chain) and its context. These data originate in a study of blood T cell repertoires in COVID-19. Here immunoSEQ multiplex PCR was the method, and the copy in TCRdb shows in-frame clones only, minus some. This sample yields about 200,000 clones, of which around 95% are seen a single time; 0.76% belongs to the top ten. Seattle's cohort entered during active infection and was followed longitudinally. The material sequenced was peripheral blood. This receptor was identified in a man aged 30 to 45 with COVID-19, enrolled during active disease.

The CDR3 region has the DNA TGTGCCAGCAGCGTAGCGACAGGGGGCTTGCAGTATTTT. It encodes CASSVATGGLQYF. This chain links TRBV9 with TRBJ2-3; 10 bases are a match to TRBD1. From germline, CDR1 is SGDLS and CDR2 YYNGEE. This CDR3 has 13 residues. The V segment lost 0 bases and the J segment 11 bases; nucleotides outside the gene matches: 3.